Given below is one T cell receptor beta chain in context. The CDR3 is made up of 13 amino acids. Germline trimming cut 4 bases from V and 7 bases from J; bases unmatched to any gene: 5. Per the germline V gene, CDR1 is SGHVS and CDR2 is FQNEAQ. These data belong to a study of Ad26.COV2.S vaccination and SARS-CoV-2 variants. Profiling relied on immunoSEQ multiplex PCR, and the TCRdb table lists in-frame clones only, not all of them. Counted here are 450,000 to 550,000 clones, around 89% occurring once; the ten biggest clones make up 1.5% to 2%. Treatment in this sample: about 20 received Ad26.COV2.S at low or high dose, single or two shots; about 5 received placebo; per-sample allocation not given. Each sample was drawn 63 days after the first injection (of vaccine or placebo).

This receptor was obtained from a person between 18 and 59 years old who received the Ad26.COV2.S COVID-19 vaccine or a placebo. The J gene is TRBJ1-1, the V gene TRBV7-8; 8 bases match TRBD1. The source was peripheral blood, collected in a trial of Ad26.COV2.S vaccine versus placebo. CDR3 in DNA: TGTGCCAGCAGCTCGACAGGGGTTTTTGAAGCTTTCTTT. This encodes CASSSTGVFEAFF.